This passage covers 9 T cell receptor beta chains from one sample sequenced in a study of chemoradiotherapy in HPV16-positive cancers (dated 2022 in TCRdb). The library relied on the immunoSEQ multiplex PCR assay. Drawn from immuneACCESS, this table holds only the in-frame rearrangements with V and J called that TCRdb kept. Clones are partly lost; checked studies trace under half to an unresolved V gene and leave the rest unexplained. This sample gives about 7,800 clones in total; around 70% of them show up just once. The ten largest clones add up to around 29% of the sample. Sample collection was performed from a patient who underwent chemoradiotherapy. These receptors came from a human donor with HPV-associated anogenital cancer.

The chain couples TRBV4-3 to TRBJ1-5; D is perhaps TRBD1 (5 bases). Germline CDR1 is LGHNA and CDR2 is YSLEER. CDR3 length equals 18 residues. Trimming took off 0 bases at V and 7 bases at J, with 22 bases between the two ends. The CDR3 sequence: CASSQDHGALNAGQPQHF. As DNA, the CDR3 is TGCGCCAGCAGCCAAGACCACGGGGCTCTAAATGCTGGGCAGCCCCAGCATTTT.

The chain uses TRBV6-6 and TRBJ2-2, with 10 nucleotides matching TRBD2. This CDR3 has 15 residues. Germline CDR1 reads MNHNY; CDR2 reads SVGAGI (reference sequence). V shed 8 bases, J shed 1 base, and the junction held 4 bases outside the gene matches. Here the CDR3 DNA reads TGTGCCAGCCGAGCGGGGGGGAGGAACACCGGGGAGCTGTTTTTT. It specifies CASRAGGRNTGELFF.

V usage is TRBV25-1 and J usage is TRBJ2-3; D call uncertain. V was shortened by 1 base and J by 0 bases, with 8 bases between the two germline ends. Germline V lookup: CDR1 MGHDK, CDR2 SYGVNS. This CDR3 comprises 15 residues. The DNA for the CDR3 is TGTGCCAGCAGTGAATTTATAACCAGCACAGATACGCAGTATTTT. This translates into CASSEFITSTDTQYF.

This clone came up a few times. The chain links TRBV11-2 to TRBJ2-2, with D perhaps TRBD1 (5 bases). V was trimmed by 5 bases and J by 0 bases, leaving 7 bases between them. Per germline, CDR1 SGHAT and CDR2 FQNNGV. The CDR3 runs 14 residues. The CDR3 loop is CASSLRANTGELFF. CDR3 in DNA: TGTGCCAGCAGCCTCAGGGCGAACACCGGGGAGCTGTTTTTT.

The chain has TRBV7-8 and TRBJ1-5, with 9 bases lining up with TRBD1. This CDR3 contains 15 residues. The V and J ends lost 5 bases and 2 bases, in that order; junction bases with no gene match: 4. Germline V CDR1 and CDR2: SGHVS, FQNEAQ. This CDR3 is CASSAQGAGNQPQHF. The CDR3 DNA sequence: TGTGCCAGCAGCGCACAGGGGGCGGGCAATCAGCCCCAGCATTTT.

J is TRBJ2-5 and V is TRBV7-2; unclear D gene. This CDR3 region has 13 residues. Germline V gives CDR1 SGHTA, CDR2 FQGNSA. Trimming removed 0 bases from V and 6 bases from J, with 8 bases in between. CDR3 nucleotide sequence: TGTGCCAGCAGCTTAGCCAGTGGTCAGACCCAGTACTTC. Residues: CASSLASGQTQYF.

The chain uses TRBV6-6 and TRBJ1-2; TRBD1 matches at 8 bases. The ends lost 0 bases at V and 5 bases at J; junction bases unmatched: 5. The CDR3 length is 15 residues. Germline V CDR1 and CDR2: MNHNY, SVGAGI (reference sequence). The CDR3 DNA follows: TGTGCCAGCAGTTACTCCACAGGGGGAGAGTATGGCTACACCTTC. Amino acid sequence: CASSYSTGGEYGYTF.

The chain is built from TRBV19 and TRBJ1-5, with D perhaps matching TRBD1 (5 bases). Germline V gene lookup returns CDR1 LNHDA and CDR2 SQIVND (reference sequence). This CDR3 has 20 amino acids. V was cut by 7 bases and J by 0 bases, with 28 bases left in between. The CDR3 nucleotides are TGTGCCAGTACGAGTTTGGGCTGGGGGGAGGCCCCTTATAGCAATCAGCCCCAGCATTTT. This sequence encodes CASTSLGWGEAPYSNQPQHF.

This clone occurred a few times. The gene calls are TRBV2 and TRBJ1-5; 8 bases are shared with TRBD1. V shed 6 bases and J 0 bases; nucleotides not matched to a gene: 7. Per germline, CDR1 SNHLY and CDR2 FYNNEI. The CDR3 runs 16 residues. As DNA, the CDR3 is TGTGCCAGCAGGACAGGGGCAGGGTATAGCAATCAGCCCCAGCATTTT. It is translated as CASRTGAGYSNQPQHF.